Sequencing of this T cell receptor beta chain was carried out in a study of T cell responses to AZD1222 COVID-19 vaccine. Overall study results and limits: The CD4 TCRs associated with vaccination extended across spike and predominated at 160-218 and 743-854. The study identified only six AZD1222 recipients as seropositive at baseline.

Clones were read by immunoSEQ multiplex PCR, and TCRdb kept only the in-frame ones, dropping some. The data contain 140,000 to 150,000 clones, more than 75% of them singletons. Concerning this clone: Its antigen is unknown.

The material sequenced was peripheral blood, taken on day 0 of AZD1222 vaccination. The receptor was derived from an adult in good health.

CDR3 loop: CASSSQLFRSQPQHF. The CDR3 coding sequence is TGTGCCAGCAGCTCCCAGCTTTTTCGGAGTCAGCCCCAGCATTTT. The V call is TRBV7-3, the J call TRBJ1-5; D call uncertain. Germline values: CDR1 SGHTA, CDR2 FQGTGA. The CDR3 covers 15 residues. The V gene lost 4 bases and the J gene lost 6 bases, with 16 bases spanning the gap.